Listed below are T cell receptor beta chains from one sample, sequenced in a study of circulating and synovial CD4+ cells in juvenile arthritis. Assay: immunoSEQ multiplex PCR; the TCRdb copy retains only in-frame clones and omits some. Of about 30,000 clones detected, 90% to 95% appear once; the ten largest clones hold 2.9%. Sample: CD4+ T cells from blood. These TCRs come from a human donor with juvenile idiopathic arthritis. The CDR3 runs from the conserved cysteine through the conserved F or W. D genes are given only for firm matches. Size values are once, few and many counts, or a class for expanded clones, and some rows have none.

TRBJ2-7	TRBV28	NA	NA	TGTGCCAGCAGTTTATACCCGACTAGAACCTACGAGCAGTACTTC	CASSLYPTRTYEQYF
TRBJ2-7	TRBV14	NA	NA	TGTGCCAGCAGCCAACAGAGGCTCGAGCAGTACTTC	CASSQQRLEQYF
TRBJ2-3	TRBV5-3	NA	NA	TGTGCCAGAAGCTCCTCTAGCTACCCCACAGATACGCAGTATTTT	CARSSSSYPTDTQYF
TRBJ2-2	TRBV9	NA	NA	TGTGCCAGCAGCGTATCGTCCGGGGAGCTGTTTTTT	CASSVSSGELFF
TRBJ2-3	TRBV9	NA	NA	TGTGCCAGCAGCGATCCGAGTCACGGCACAGATACGCAGTATTTT	CASSDPSHGTDTQYF
TRBJ2-1	TRBV5-1	NA	TRBD2	TGCGCCAGCAGTCTAATAGCGGGAGGAACCTACAATGAGCAGTTCTTC	CASSLIAGGTYNEQFF
TRBJ1-1	TRBV7-8	NA	TRBD1	TGTGCCAGCGAGGCCGGGACAGGGTTTGCCTCTGAAGCTTTCTTT	CASEAGTGFASEAFF
TRBJ2-3	TRBV6-1	NA	NA	TGTGCCAGCAGTGAACTTGTGTTTAGCACAGATACGCAGTATTTT	CASSELVFSTDTQYF
TRBJ2-4	TRBV27	NA	TRBD2	TGTGCCAGCAGTTTATCCCCAGCGGGAGCCCTAAACATTCAGTACTTC	CASSLSPAGALNIQYF
TRBJ1-6	TRBV9	NA	NA	TGTGCCAGCAGCGTACGCAGTCAACCTAATTCACCCCTCCACTTT	CASSVRSQPNSPLHF
TRBJ2-1	TRBV5-1	NA	TRBD2	TGCGCCAGCAGACACGGGACTAGCGGGAGAAATGAGCAGTTCTTC	CASRHGTSGRNEQFF
TRBJ1-5	TRBV10-3	NA	NA	TGTGCCATCGGGGAGGGACGTTCGGGGGATCAGCCCCAGCATTTT	CAIGEGRSGDQPQHF
TRBJ1-2	TRBV29-1	NA	NA	TGCAGCTTCACGACAGGATCTAACTATGGCTACACCTTC	CSFTTGSNYGYTF
TRBJ1-2	TRBV6-6	NA	NA	TGTGCCAGCAGTTACTCAGGGGGATGGGACTATGGCTACACCTTC	CASSYSGGWDYGYTF
TRBJ2-3	TRBV10-3	NA	TRBD1	TGTGCCATCAGCGAAACAGGGGTAAGAGATACGCAGTATTTT	CAISETGVRDTQYF
TRBJ1-6	TRBV11-3	NA	NA	TGTGCCAGCAGCTTAGCCAGGGGTTCACCCCTCCACTTT	CASSLARGSPLHF
TRBJ1-2	TRBV6-1	once	NA	TGTGCCAGCACCACCGGTCCCTATGGCTACACCTTC	CASTTGPYGYTF
TRBJ2-3	TRBV28	NA	NA	TGTGCCAGCAGTTTATTGGGGGCAACCACAGATACGCAGTATTTT	CASSLLGATTDTQYF
TRBJ1-1	TRBV10-3	NA	NA	TGTGCCATCAGTGAGTCGGGGGCGAACACTGAAGCTTTCTTT	CAISESGANTEAFF
TRBJ2-7	TRBV14	NA	NA	TGTGCCAGCAGCCAAGACGGAACAGGGCGTTCCTACGAGCAGTACTTC	CASSQDGTGRSYEQYF
TRBJ2-1	TRBV12-5	NA	TRBD1	TGTGCTAGTGGTTTGGGGGACAGGAACAATGAGCAGTTCTTC	CASGLGDRNNEQFF
TRBJ2-7	TRBV5-1	NA	TRBD2	TGCGCCAGCAGCTTGGGTTCGTCTAGCGGGATCTACGAGCAGTACTTC	CASSLGSSSGIYEQYF
TRBJ2-7	TRBV28	NA	TRBD2	TGTGCCAGCAGTCCCGGGACTAGCGGGAGGGCCAGGTACGAGCAGTACTTC	CASSPGTSGRARYEQYF
TRBJ2-7	TRBV13	NA	TRBD1	TGTGCCAGCAGCTTAGGGACAGGGGGTGGGTACGAGCAGTACTTC	CASSLGTGGGYEQYF
TRBJ2-7	TRBV5-4	NA	NA	TGTGCCAGCAGCTCCGACTCGTCCCTCTCCTACGAGCAGTACTTC	CASSSDSSLSYEQYF
TRBJ1-6	TRBV18	NA	NA	TGTGCCAGCTCGCCTACCGGGAGTAAAAATTCACCCCTCCACTTT	CASSPTGSKNSPLHF
TRBJ2-1	TRBV7-9	NA	TRBD1	TGTGCCAGCAGCTTAGCGTGGGACAGGGTCGGTGAGCAGTTCTTC	CASSLAWDRVGEQFF
TRBJ2-7	TRBV6-1	NA	TRBD2	TGTGCCAGCAGTAACCTAGCGGTGAGCTCCTACGAGCAGTACTTC	CASSNLAVSSYEQYF
TRBJ2-5	TRBV5-1	once	TRBD1	TGCGCCAGCCGTCCGGTCGGGACAGGGCAAGAGACCCAGTACTTC	CASRPVGTGQETQYF
TRBJ2-5	TRBV7-3	NA	TRBD2	TGTGCCAGCAGTGTAGCGGGAGGGCAAGAGACCCAGTACTTC	CASSVAGGQETQYF
TRBJ2-1	TRBV19	NA	NA	TGTGCCAGTAAAACGGGAGTCTCCTACAATGAGCAGTTCTTC	CASKTGVSYNEQFF
TRBJ1-4	TRBV28	NA	NA	TGTGCCAGCGGCGGCGGATTGGGTACAACTAATGAAAAACTGTTTTTT	CASGGGLGTTNEKLFF
TRBJ2-7	TRBV21-1	NA	NA	TGTGCCAGCAGAGGACAGAAAGCCTACGAGCAGTACTTC	CASRGQKAYEQYF
TRBJ2-5	TRBV5-1	NA	NA	TGCGCCAGCAGTTATGGGGCCCAAGAGACCCAGTACTTC	CASSYGAQETQYF
TRBJ1-5	TRBV2	NA	NA	TGTGCCAGCAGTGAAGCGCTCCAGGGCGGTCAGCCCCAGCATTTT	CASSEALQGGQPQHF
TRBJ2-1	TRBV10-3	once	NA	TGTGCCGTCCGGCAGTCGGACATCTCCTACAATGAGCAGTTCTTC	CAVRQSDISYNEQFF
TRBJ2-2	TRBV12-5	NA	NA	TGTGCTAGTGGTTCGCGGGAAATCGGGGAGCTGTTTTTT	CASGSREIGELFF
TRBJ1-6	TRBV6-5	NA	NA	TGTGCCAGCAGTTACGGGCCCGCTTCACCCCTCCACTTT	CASSYGPASPLHF
TRBJ2-1	TRBV5-1	NA	TRBD2	TGCGCCAGCAGAGGGACTAGCGGGAGCCATTCCTACAATGAGCAGTTCTTC	CASRGTSGSHSYNEQFF
TRBJ2-2	TRBV19	NA	NA	TGTGCCAGTAGTTCCGGGGTATTGAGGGGGGAGCTGTTTTTT	CASSSGVLRGELFF
TRBJ2-7	TRBV4-1	once	TRBD2	TGCGCCAGCAGCCTTACTAGCGGGAGTTGGGACGAGCAGTACTTC	CASSLTSGSWDEQYF
TRBJ2-1	TRBV5-1	NA	TRBD2	TGCGCCAGCAGCTTGCGGGCGGGAGGGGAGGGCAATGAGCAGTTCTTC	CASSLRAGGEGNEQFF
TRBJ2-7	TRBV6-5	once	TRBD1	TGTGCCAGCAGTTACAAGGCACAGGGGACCTACGAGCAGTACTTC	CASSYKAQGTYEQYF
TRBJ2-3	TRBV9	NA	TRBD1	TGTGCCAGCAGCGTAGCACAGGGGGAAGTCACAGATACGCAGTATTTT	CASSVAQGEVTDTQYF
TRBJ2-7	TRBV7-2	once	NA	TGTGCCAGCAGCTTAGCCGGGGACTACGAGCAGTACTTC	CASSLAGDYEQYF